The 31 T cell receptor beta chains given below trace back to one sample, sequenced in a study of vaccination effects on CD4 cells after COVID-19 (dated 2022 in TCRdb). The antigens of these receptors remain unknown. To identify antigen-specific CD4+ T cell clonotypes by their expansion, the ViraFEST assay first stimulated PBMC with viral peptide pools and then applied TCR sequencing. After around eleven days of culture, CD4+ T cells were isolated with the EasySep CD4+ T cell isolation kit. Each participant received two doses of an mRNA SARS-CoV-2 vaccine, either BNT162b2 or mRNA-1273. Libraries were prepared through the immunoSEQ multiplex PCR assay. This is the immuneACCESS table as TCRdb keeps it, with only in-frame sequences that have V and J called. A part of the clones is gone; compared with another copy, unresolved V genes explain less than half, and the rest is unexplained. In this sample the table shows some 69,000 clones, 74% of which occur a single time. The ten largest clones take up 1.5% to 1.8% of the sample.

The sample here was CD4+ T cells from PBMCs cultured with HCoV-229E spike peptides, taken after COVID-19 vaccination. The cell subset or site label here, explained by the study, means: HCoV-229E spike overlapping peptide pool stimulation. These receptors all come from a human donor who received a COVID-19 vaccine.

This clone came up a few times. The chain joins TRBV30 to TRBJ2-1; possible D gene TRBD2, 5 bases. The V gene's germline CDR1 is GTSNPN and CDR2 SVGIG (reference sequence). The CDR3 covers 14 residues. Trimming took 2 bases from V and 9 from J, leaving 17 bases between them. This CDR3 is CAWSKGVGRGEQFF. The CDR3 DNA is TGTGCCTGGAGTAAGGGAGTCGGCCGGGGTGAGCAGTTCTTC.

This CDR3 is CASSPSSGDHEQYV. The CDR3 coding sequence is TGTGCCAGCTCACCATCGTCAGGGGACCACGAGCAGTACGTC. The rearrangement uses TRBV18 and TRBJ2-7; D might be TRBD1 (6 bases). The length of the CDR3 is 14 residues. Looked up from germline, CDR1 is KGHSH and CDR2 is LQKENI. The germline V and J ends were trimmed by 2 bases and 5 bases, with 13 bases remaining between them.

There are a few counts of this clone. The chain uses TRBV7-2 and TRBJ2-2, with D perhaps matching TRBD1 or TRBD2 (5 bases each). Germline CDR1 SGHTA, CDR2 FQGNSA. The CDR3 totals 15 residues. V lost 5 bases, J lost 3 bases, and 13 bases lay in between. CDR3 region: CASSPGRRDTGELFF. The CDR3 nucleotides read TGTGCCAGCAGCCCGGGGCGCCGGGACACCGGGGAGCTGTTTTTT.

The chain is built from TRBV19 and TRBJ1-2, with 7 bases aligning to TRBD1. With 8 bases clipped from V and 3 bases from J, the junction kept 9 bases outside the gene matches. This CDR3 has 14 residues. CDR1 and CDR2 (germline): LNHDA, SQIVND (reference sequence). This CDR3 reads CASWGLGGDYGYTF. The CDR3, as DNA: TGTGCCAGTTGGGGTCTAGGGGGCGACTATGGCTACACCTTC. Supplemented by reference TRBV19 and TRBJ1-2, the full variable domain reads DGGITQSPKYLFRKEGQNVTLSCEQNLNHDAMYWYRQDPGQGLRLIYYSQIVNDFQKGDIAEGYSVSREKKESFPLTVTSAQKNPTAFYLCASWGLGGDYGYTFGSGTRLTVV.

The CDR3 DNA sequence: TGTGCCAGCAGCTTAGCGCAGGGGGCGGGTACTGAAGCTTTCTTT. Translated, it gives CASSLAQGAGTEAFF. This chain uses TRBV7-9 with TRBJ1-1; 8 bases line up with TRBD1. This CDR3 comprises 15 residues. Per germline, CDR1 SEHNR and CDR2 FQNEAQ (reference sequence). V was pared by 0 bases and J by 5 bases, with 5 bases of the junction left unmatched.

The chain recombines TRBV3-1 (or the pseudogene TRBV3-2) with TRBJ1-2; perhaps TRBD1 as D (5 bases). Germline CDR1 is LGHDT and CDR2 is YNNKEL (reference sequence). This CDR3 is built from 14 residues. Trimming cost V 4 bases and J 6 bases, with 15 bases left between them. In DNA form, the CDR3 reads TGTGCCAGCAGCCGCTCTGGGACCGAACATGGCTACACCTTC. Its translation is CASSRSGTEHGYTF.

V usage is TRBV29-1 and J usage is TRBJ2-2; TRBD1 matches at 7 bases. The germline gives CDR1 SQVTM, CDR2 ANQGSEA. The J segment lost 6 bases and the V segment lost 6 bases, leaving 10 bases of the junction unmatched. This CDR3 has 14 residues. The DNA of the CDR3 is TGCAGCGTAGCGCAGGGGGTGACGGCCGGGGAGCTGTTTTTT. Translated: CSVAQGVTAGELFF.

This rearrangement joins TRBV4-2 to TRBJ1-5; D not resolved. The germline CDR1 and CDR2 sequences are LGHNA and YNFKEQ. V gave up 0 bases and J gave up 4 bases, with 7 bases separating them. The CDR3 is 14 amino acids. DNA for the CDR3: TGTGCCAGCAGCCAAGAAAGCGGGAATCAGCCCCAGCATTTT. Its translation is CASSQESGNQPQHF.

The sample holds one count of this clone. In DNA form, the CDR3 reads TGCGCCAGCAGCTTAATTCCGGGCCCCATGGCAGATACGCAGTATTTT. Its translation: CASSLIPGPMADTQYF. The V gene is TRBV5-1, the J gene TRBJ2-3; unclear D gene. This CDR3 comprises 16 residues. V was clipped by 2 bases and J by 4 bases, with 17 bases between them. The germline V gene has CDR1 SGHRS and CDR2 YFSETQ. Full variable domain (missing parts from reference TRBV5-1 and TRBJ2-3): KAGVTQTPRYLIKTRGQQVTLSCSPISGHRSVSWYQQTPGQGLQFLFEYFSETQRNKGNFPGRFSGRQFSNSRSEMNVSTLELGDSALYLCASSLIPGPMADTQYFGPGTRLTVL.

J is TRBJ2-1 and V is TRBV11-2; TRBD2 aligns across 9 bases. The V gene's germline CDR1 is SGHAT and CDR2 FQNNGV. V shed 0 bases and J 4 bases; nucleotides not matched to a gene: 7. The CDR3 runs 17 residues. This CDR3 reads CASSLDRSSGGYNEQFF. In DNA, the CDR3 is TGTGCCAGCAGCTTAGATAGGTCGAGCGGGGGGTACAATGAGCAGTTCTTC.

The chain employs TRBV4-1 and TRBJ1-3; D may be TRBD1 (5 bases). CDR1 MGHRA and CDR2 YSYEKL come from the germline V gene. This CDR3 has 14 amino acids. The V end was cut by 4 bases, the J end by 8 bases, with 15 bases between. The CDR3 spells CASSPVGAIDTIYF. CDR3 nucleotides: TGCGCCAGCAGCCCTGTAGGGGCGATAGACACCATATATTTT.

The J gene is TRBJ2-2, the V gene TRBV5-1; TRBD1 matches at 12 bases. V dropped 4 bases and J dropped 7; count of bases not matched to a gene: 8. CDR1 and CDR2 from the germline V gene are SGHRS and YFSETQ. The CDR3 extends over 16 amino acids. The CDR3 region is CASSAPGQGADGELFF. The CDR3 nucleotides read TGCGCCAGCAGCGCGCCGGGACAGGGGGCGGACGGGGAGCTGTTTTTT.

This clone was observed a handful of times. The V gene is TRBV4-1, the J gene TRBJ1-1; D remains unclear. The CDR3 runs 14 residues. CDR1 and CDR2 (germline): MGHRA, YSYEKL. V shed 4 bases and J shed 1 base, with 10 bases lying between them. In DNA form, the CDR3 reads TGCGCCAGCAGCCGTCCGACGTCGAACACTGAAGCTTTCTTT. Translated, it gives CASSRPTSNTEAFF.

The chain uses TRBV7-9 and TRBJ2-7; D possibly corresponds to TRBD1 (6 bases). CDR1 is SEHNR and CDR2 is FQNEAQ in the germline V gene (reference sequence). With 1 base removed from V and 5 bases from J, the gap between germline ends came to 6 bases. The CDR3 is made up of 12 amino acids. The DNA for the CDR3 is TGTGCCAGCAGCTTAGAGGGGGACGAGCAGTACGTC. Residues: CASSLEGDEQYV.

The V and J genes are TRBV6-6 and TRBJ2-7; perhaps TRBD2 as D (5 bases). This CDR3 spans 12 amino acids. Trimming left V 8 bases short and J 4 bases short, with 12 bases between. Germline lookup yields CDR1 MNHNY and CDR2 SVGAGI (reference sequence). The CDR3 DNA is TGTGCCAGCTCTCCGGGCGGGTACGAGCAGTACGTC. It yields the protein CASSPGGYEQYV.

The chain links TRBV2 to TRBJ1-6, with D possibly being TRBD1 (6 bases). Germline V gives CDR1 SNHLY, CDR2 FYNNEI. Trimming cost V 1 base and J 7 bases, with 8 bases left between them. The CDR3 spans 14 residues. The DNA for the CDR3 is TGTGCCAGCAGTGAAGAGACAGGCAATTCACCCCTCCACTTT. Translating it yields CASSEETGNSPLHF.

The rearrangement joins TRBV6-5 to TRBJ1-1; D uncertain. V lost 2 bases to trimming and J lost 1 base, with 5 bases between them. The V gene's germline CDR1 is MNHEY and CDR2 SVGAGI. The length of the CDR3 is 13 residues. The CDR3 loop reads CASSYGRNTEAFF. CDR3 bases: TGTGCCAGCAGTTACGGGAGGAACACTGAAGCTTTCTTT.

The gene calls are TRBV11-3 and TRBJ2-1, with D perhaps given as TRBD1 or TRBD2 (5 bases each). With 3 bases removed from V and 9 bases from J, the gap between germline ends came to 15 bases. CDR3 length: 14 residues. Germline V gene lookup returns CDR1 SGHNT and CDR2 YENEEA. The CDR3 DNA sequence: TGTGCCAGCAGCTTCCTTGGGGGTCAAACTGAGCAGTTCTTC. Encoded protein: CASSFLGGQTEQFF. Full variable domain (remainder filled in from reference TRBV11-3 and TRBJ2-1): EAGVVQSPRYKIIEKKQPVAFWCNPISGHNTLYWYLQNLGQGPELLIRYENEEAVDDSQLPKDRFSAERLKGVDSTLKIQPAELGDSAVYLCASSFLGGQTEQFFGPGTRLTVL.

This clone was seen a few times. This chain links TRBV18 with TRBJ2-1, with unresolved D. The CDR3 sequence is 13 residues long. CDR1 KGHSH and CDR2 LQKENI come from the germline V gene. Between the trimmed V and J ends, which lost 2 bases and 5 bases, there was a span of 7 bases. CDR3 DNA sequence: TGTGCCAGCTCACCAGCCAGAAACAATGAGCAGTTCTTC. This codes for CASSPARNNEQFF.

This chain uses TRBV7-2 with TRBJ1-1, with a tentative D call TRBD1 (5 bases). The CDR3 is 16 residues long. V was cut by 3 bases and J by 4 bases, with 18 bases left in between. CDR1 SGHTA and CDR2 FQGNSA come from the germline V gene. CDR3 sequence: CASSLDGQIKGTEAFF. The CDR3, as DNA: TGTGCCAGCAGCTTGGATGGACAAATAAAGGGCACTGAAGCTTTCTTT.

The rearrangement uses TRBV19 and TRBJ2-3, with TRBD1 matching over 8 bases. Germline CDR1 and CDR2: LNHDA and SQIVND (reference sequence). Trimming took 8 bases from V and 2 from J; bases not matched to a gene: 6. The CDR3 consists of 14 residues. The CDR3 protein is CASGQGGYTDTQYF. The CDR3 DNA follows: TGTGCCAGTGGACAGGGAGGTTACACAGATACGCAGTATTTT.

The J gene is TRBJ2-5, the V gene TRBV7-3; 7 bases match TRBD1. This CDR3 spans 16 amino acids. With 5 bases clipped from V and 4 bases from J, the junction kept 13 bases outside the gene matches. Germline values: CDR1 SGHTA, CDR2 FQGTGA. The CDR3 region is CASSAGTGDAGETQYF. The CDR3 bases are TGTGCCAGCAGCGCAGGAACAGGGGATGCGGGAGAGACCCAGTACTTC.

This clone appeared a few times. The chain combines TRBV27 with TRBJ1-2, with a weak D call TRBD1 (6 bases). The CDR3 is 13 residues long. The ends were cut back, 6 bases at V and 8 bases at J, with 16 bases in the middle. Germline lookup yields CDR1 MNHEY and CDR2 SMNVEV (reference sequence). CDR3 sequence reads: CASRGNRVGGYTF. CDR3 nucleotides: TGTGCCAGCAGAGGAAACAGGGTTGGAGGCTACACCTTC.

The rearrangement uses TRBV24-1 and TRBJ2-7; D possibly corresponds to TRBD2 (5 bases). The CDR3 has 15 amino acids. The germline V gene encodes CDR1 KGHDR and CDR2 SFDVKD. Trimming stripped 2 bases from V and 1 base from J, with 11 bases between. CDR3 sequence (DNA): TGTGCCACCAGTGATTCGGGGTGTAGATCCTACGAGCAGTACGTC. Translated, it gives CATSDSGCRSYEQYV.

A few counts support this clone. V is TRBV5-4 and J is TRBJ1-4; D is uncertain. The CDR3 is 11 amino acids. Germline V CDR1 and CDR2: SGHNT, YYREEE (reference sequence). V was clipped by 1 base and J by 5 bases, with 0 bases between them. The DNA of the CDR3 is TGTGCCAGCAGCTTGAATGAAAAACTGTTTTTT. Its translation: CASSLNEKLFF. Full variable domain (rest looked up from reference TRBV5-4 and TRBJ1-4): ETGVTQSPTHLIKTRGQQVTLRCSSQSGHNTVSWYQQALGQGPQFIFQYYREEENGRGNFPPRFSGLQFPNYSSELNVNALELDDSALYLCASSLNEKLFFGSGTQLSVL.

This clone was detected a few times. The rearrangement links TRBV4-3 to TRBJ2-1; possible D gene TRBD2, 6 bases. Per the germline V gene, CDR1 is LGHNA and CDR2 is YSLEER. CDR3 size: 14 residues. The V end was cut by 0 bases, the J end by 9 bases, with 12 bases between. The CDR3 coding sequence is TGCGCCAGCAGCCAAGAGGGAGGCGGGCGTGAGCAGTTCTTC. It is translated as CASSQEGGGREQFF.

DNA of the CDR3: TGTGCCAGCAGTCCCTGGGACGAGAATTCACCCCTCCACTTT. Translation gives CASSPWDENSPLHF. J is TRBJ1-6 and V is TRBV28, with D perhaps TRBD1 (5 bases). This CDR3 is built from 14 residues. The V gene's germline CDR1 is MDHEN and CDR2 SYDVKM. The V end lost 5 bases, the J end lost 7 bases, and 12 bases lay between the germline ends.

This clone appeared a few times. This chain joins TRBV10-1 and TRBJ2-3, with D tentatively TRBD1 (6 bases). This CDR3 region has 15 residues. V was pared by 5 bases and J by 1 base, with 13 bases between. The V gene's germline CDR1 is WNHNN and CDR2 SYGVQD (reference sequence). The CDR3 reads CASSRTGFGTDTQYF. CDR3 bases: TGCGCCAGCAGTCGCACAGGGTTCGGCACAGATACGCAGTATTTT.

J is TRBJ1-3 and V is TRBV25-1; 8 nucleotides agree with TRBD1. V lost 4 bases and J lost 1; bases outside the gene matches: 0. Germline V CDR1 and CDR2: MGHDK, SYGVNS. This CDR3 has 14 amino acids. In DNA, the CDR3 is TGTGCCAGCAGTGGGACAGGGTCTGGAAACACCATATATTTT. It yields the protein CASSGTGSGNTIYF.

This chain joins TRBV7-8 and TRBJ2-3; TRBD2 is a possible D gene (6 bases). Germline V gives CDR1 SGHVS, CDR2 FQNEAQ. Trimming pared 0 bases from V and 0 bases from J, leaving 7 bases between. This CDR3 has 15 amino acids. The CDR3 region has the DNA TGTGCCAGCAGCTTAGCGGGGGGAAGCACAGATACGCAGTATTTT. The encoded protein is CASSLAGGSTDTQYF.

This clone was counted a few times. The chain employs TRBV5-6 and TRBJ1-2, with a weak D call TRBD1 (5 bases). The CDR3 covers 12 residues. CDR1 SGHDT and CDR2 YYEEEE come from the germline V gene. Trimming pared 4 bases from V and 4 bases from J, leaving 8 bases between. The CDR3 DNA is TGTGCCAGCAGCCAGACAGCCTATGGCTACACCTTC. This gives the protein CASSQTAYGYTF. Full variable domain (remainder filled in from reference TRBV5-6 and TRBJ1-2): DAGVTQSPTHLIKTRGQQVTLRCSPKSGHDTVSWYQQALGQGPQFIFQYYEEEERQRGNFPDRFSGHQFPNYSSELNVNALLLGDSALYLCASSQTAYGYTFGSGTRLTVV.